These 6 T cell receptor beta chains were sequenced from one sample in a study of shared clonotypes between healthy human individuals. Sequencing was performed with immunoSEQ multiplex PCR; in TCRdb, only in-frame clones are kept and a portion is missing. The table includes around 1.6 million clones, 98% detected once. The source material was naive CD4+ T cells sorted from blood. Noted subset: CD45RA+ positively selected. The origin of the receptors is a man aged 25 to 40 in good health.

The genes are TRBV7-2 and TRBJ1-3; unclear D gene. The CDR3 totals 16 residues. The V end lost 5 bases, the J end lost 8 bases, and 22 bases lay between the germline ends. CDR1 SGHTA and CDR2 FQGNSA come from the germline V gene. The DNA for the CDR3 is TGTGCCAGCAGCCCCCGTAGATCCCGGACGTTAGACACCATATATTTT. It is translated as CASSPRRSRTLDTIYF.

Concerning this clone: Additional DNA sequences in this sample encode the identical CDR3. J is TRBJ2-6 and V is TRBV19; weak D call: TRBD1 (5 bases). V shed 3 bases and J shed 1 base, with 7 bases lying between them. Germline CDR1 is LNHDA and CDR2 is SQIVND (reference sequence). The length of the CDR3 is 15 residues. This CDR3 reads CASSIPGSGANVLTF. The CDR3 DNA reads as TGTGCCAGTAGTATCCCAGGGTCTGGGGCCAACGTCCTGACTTTC.

The J gene is TRBJ2-3, the V gene TRBV18, with 11 nucleotides matching TRBD2. The CDR3 runs 18 residues. The germline V gene has CDR1 KGHSH and CDR2 LQKENI. V dropped 3 bases and J dropped 3; count of bases not matched to a gene: 11. The CDR3 DNA is TGTGCCAGCTCACCCCTCGGTCCTAGCGGGAGGCGAACAGATACGCAGTATTTT. Its translation is CASSPLGPSGRRTDTQYF.

This rearrangement joins TRBV7-9 to TRBJ2-2; D is possibly TRBD2 (5 bases). The CDR3 runs 13 residues. V was shortened by 3 bases and J by 6 bases, with 8 bases between the two germline ends. Germline CDR1 and CDR2: SEHNR and FQNEAQ (reference sequence). CDR3 bases: TGTGCCAGCAGCTTTAGGAGGTCCGGGGAGCTGTTTTTT. It is translated as CASSFRRSGELFF.

A single count supports this clone. The rearrangement joins TRBV29-1 to TRBJ1-1, with D unresolved. There are 14 residues in the CDR3. Germline V gives CDR1 SQVTM, CDR2 ANQGSEA. Trimming pared 6 bases from V and 0 bases from J, leaving 14 bases between. CDR3 DNA sequence: TGCAGCGTGCCCCAGCGCGGTCTGAACACTGAAGCTTTCTTT. Its translation: CSVPQRGLNTEAFF.

The V call is TRBV5-4, the J call TRBJ1-4, with D maybe TRBD1 (5 bases). The CDR3 totals 15 residues. The V end lost 0 bases, the J end lost 1 base, and 7 bases lay between the germline ends. Germline CDR1 is SGHNT and CDR2 is YYREEE (reference sequence). CDR3 amino acids: CASSLAGGTNEKLFF. In DNA form, the CDR3 reads TGTGCCAGCAGCTTGGCTGGGGGAACTAATGAAAAACTGTTTTTT.